Detailed here is one T cell receptor (beta chain). This entry is derived from a study of blood T cell repertoires in COVID-19. Study in general: T cells, B-cell-depleted T cells, or PBMCs supplied cDNA or gDNA.

The CDR3 totals 18 residues. The germline V gene has CDR1 SGHAT and CDR2 FQNNGV. The V and J ends lost 0 bases and 4 bases respectively, with 21 bases between them. Assay used: immunoSEQ multiplex PCR; TCRdb lists only in-frame clones, some missing. Counted here are more than 350,000 clones, around nine tenths occurring once; the ten biggest clones make up about 1.5%. The chain employs TRBV11-2 and TRBJ1-2; D is possibly TRBD1 (6 bases). The sample taken for sequencing was PBMCs or T cells enriched from blood (not recorded which). The sequence was obtained from a woman younger than 30 who had been exposed to COVID-19. The CDR3 nucleotides read TGTGCCAGCAGCTTAGATTTGGCAGGGGATAGGTTTGGCTATGGCTACACCTTC. Translated: CASSLDLAGDRFGYGYTF.